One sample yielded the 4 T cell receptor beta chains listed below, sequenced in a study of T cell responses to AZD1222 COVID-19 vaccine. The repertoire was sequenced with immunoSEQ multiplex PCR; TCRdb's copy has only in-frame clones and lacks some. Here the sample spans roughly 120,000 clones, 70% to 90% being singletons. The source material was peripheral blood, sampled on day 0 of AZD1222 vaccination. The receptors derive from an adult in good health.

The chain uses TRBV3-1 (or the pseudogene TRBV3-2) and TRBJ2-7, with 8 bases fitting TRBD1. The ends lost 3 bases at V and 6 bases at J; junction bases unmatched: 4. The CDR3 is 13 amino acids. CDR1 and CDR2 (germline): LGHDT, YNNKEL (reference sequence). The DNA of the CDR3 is TGTGCCAGCAGCCAGGTGGGGACAGGCGAGCAGTACTTC. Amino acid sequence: CASSQVGTGEQYF.

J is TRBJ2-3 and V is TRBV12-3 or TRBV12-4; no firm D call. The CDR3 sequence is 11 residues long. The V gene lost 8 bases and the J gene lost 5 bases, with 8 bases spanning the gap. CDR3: CASATRDTQYF. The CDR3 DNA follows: TGTGCCAGCGCCACCCGAGATACGCAGTATTTT.

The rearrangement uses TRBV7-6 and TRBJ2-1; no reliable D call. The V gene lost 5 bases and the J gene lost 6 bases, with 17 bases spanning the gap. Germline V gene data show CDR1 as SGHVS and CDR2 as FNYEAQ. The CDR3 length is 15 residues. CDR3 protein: CASSLRHLGINEQFF. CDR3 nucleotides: TGTGCCAGCAGCCTCCGACACTTAGGGATCAATGAGCAGTTCTTC.

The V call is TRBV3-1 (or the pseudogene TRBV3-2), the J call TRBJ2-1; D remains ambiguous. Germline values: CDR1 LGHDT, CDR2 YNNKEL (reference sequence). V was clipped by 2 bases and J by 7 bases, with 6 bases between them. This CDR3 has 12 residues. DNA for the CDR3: TGTGCCAGCAGCCAACTAGGGAATGAGCAGTTCTTC. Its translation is CASSQLGNEQFF.